This record looks at one T cell receptor beta chain sequence and its context. CD8 cells classed as naive were CD45RO-negative and positively selected for CCR7, excluding terminally differentiated effector memory CD45RA+ cells. The source of the sample is a study of shared clonotypes between healthy human individuals. Profiling relied on immunoSEQ multiplex PCR, and the TCRdb table lists in-frame clones only, not all of them. The table includes approximately 810,000 clones, around 93% detected once. The CDR3 spans 14 residues. The ends lost 4 bases at V and 3 bases at J; junction bases unmatched: 4. The germline V gene encodes CDR1 MGHDK and CDR2 SYGVNS.

The sequenced material came from naive CD8+ T cells sorted from blood. The clonotype was recovered from a young man in good health. The chain recombines TRBV25-1 with TRBJ2-7, with 9 bases that match TRBD1. Written as DNA, the CDR3 is TGTGCCAGCAGTGGGGACAGGGATAACTACGAGCAGTACTTC. It is translated as CASSGDRDNYEQYF.